This passage covers 24 T cell receptor beta chains from one sample sequenced in a study of CD8 T cells in Susac syndrome. Reverse transcription used roughly 0.5 to 1 ug RNA and random hexamers. MiXCR, applied by TCRdb to the immunoSEQ multiplex PCR reads, yields one record per CDR3 protein. The table shows tens of thousands of distinct CDR3 sequences, with about 95% occurring only once. Sequencing was performed on CD8+ T cells from PBMCs. These receptors were taken from a human donor with Susac syndrome.

This chain links TRBV29-1 with TRBJ2-1; D may correspond to TRBD1 or TRBD2 (5 bases each). The germline CDR1 and CDR2 sequences are SQVTM and ANQGSEA. The CDR3 totals 15 residues. The V gene lost 8 bases and the J gene lost 3 bases, with 20 bases spanning the gap. CDR3 coding DNA: TGCAGCCTCCGGGGTTTGGACACAAACTACAATGAGCAGTTCTTC. Encoded protein: CSLRGLDTNYNEQFF.

This clonotype was recorded a few times. The V gene is TRBV14, the J gene TRBJ2-7; D gene uncertain. Trimming cost V 2 bases and J 4 bases, with 6 bases left between them. The CDR3 is made up of 12 amino acids. Germline V CDR1 and CDR2: SGHDN, FVKESK. The CDR3 DNA reads as TGTGCCAGCAGCCAACGTAAATACGAGCAGTACTTC. It encodes CASSQRKYEQYF. The variable domain in full, with the rest retrieved from reference TRBV14 and TRBJ2-7, is EAGVTQFPSHSVIEKGQTVTLRCDPISGHDNLYWYRRVMGKEIKFLLHFVKESKQDESGMPNNRFLAERTGGTYSTLKVQPAELEDSGVYFCASSQRKYEQYFGPGTRLTVT.

The chain joins TRBV20-1 to TRBJ2-5; D possibly corresponds to TRBD2 (6 bases). The CDR3 sequence is 14 residues long. Germline V gives CDR1 DFQATT, CDR2 SNEGSKA (reference sequence). Trimming took 0 bases from V and 5 from J, leaving 13 bases between them. Here the CDR3 reads CSARDGGGGETQYF. The CDR3 DNA is TGCAGTGCTAGAGATGGGGGAGGCGGGGAGACCCAGTACTTC.

The J gene is TRBJ2-1, the V gene TRBV9; D perhaps matches TRBD2 (5 bases). Trimming shortened V by 3 bases and J by 6 bases, and 13 bases separated the two germline ends. There are 14 residues in the CDR3. Germline CDR1 reads SGDLS; CDR2 reads YYNGEE. CDR3 sequence reads: CASSASGGSNEQFF. CDR3 DNA sequence: TGTGCCAGCAGCGCATCCGGAGGATCCAATGAGCAGTTCTTC. Together with reference TRBV9 and TRBJ2-1, the CDR3 gives the full variable domain: DSGVTQTPKHLITATGQRVTLRCSPRSGDLSVYWYQQSLDQGLQFLIQYYNGEERAKGNILERFSAQQFPDLHSELNLSSLELGDSALYFCASSASGGSNEQFFGPGTRLTVL.

The gene calls are TRBV18 and TRBJ1-1, with TRBD1 matching 10 bases. CDR3 length: 15 amino acids. V lost 5 bases to trimming and J lost 9 bases; unmatched junction nucleotides: 12. The germline gives CDR1 KGHSH, CDR2 LQKENI. This chain's CDR3 is CASSYTPGTGEQAFF. The CDR3 coding sequence is TGTGCCAGCTCATACACCCCCGGGACAGGGGAACAAGCTTTCTTT.

V usage is TRBV14 and J usage is TRBJ2-7, with 8 bases matching TRBD1. CDR3 length: 14 residues. V lost 6 bases to trimming and J lost 3 bases; unmatched junction nucleotides: 7. In germline, CDR1 is SGHDN, CDR2 FVKESK. The CDR3 sequence: CASSHRDRSYEQYF. CDR3 sequence (DNA): TGTGCCAGCAGTCATCGGGACAGGAGCTACGAGCAGTACTTC. Drawing the rest from reference TRBV14 and TRBJ2-7, the complete variable domain is EAGVTQFPSHSVIEKGQTVTLRCDPISGHDNLYWYRRVMGKEIKFLLHFVKESKQDESGMPNNRFLAERTGGTYSTLKVQPAELEDSGVYFCASSHRDRSYEQYFGPGTRLTVT.

The chain combines TRBV20-1 with TRBJ2-2, with unresolved D. The CDR3 sequence is 13 residues long. CDR1 is DFQATT, CDR2 SNEGSKA, per germline (reference sequence). V shed 2 bases and J shed 3 bases, with 7 bases lying between them. DNA for the CDR3: TGCAGTGCTAGACAACCGTACACCGGGGAGCTGTTTTTT. It specifies CSARQPYTGELFF.

The rearrangement joins TRBV3-1 to TRBJ2-7; D is undetermined. From germline, CDR1 is LGHDT and CDR2 YNNKEL (reference sequence). Trimming left V 0 bases short and J 5 bases short, with 11 bases between. This CDR3 region has 14 residues. CDR3 DNA: TGTGCCAGCAGCCAAGAGTGGGGTACTGACGAGCAGTACTTC. Its protein is CASSQEWGTDEQYF.

The chain is built from TRBV6-5 and TRBJ1-3, with 7 bases matching TRBD1. CDR1 is MNHEY, CDR2 SVGAGI, per germline. The CDR3 is made up of 15 amino acids. V shed 5 bases and J 0 bases; nucleotides not matched to a gene: 4. In DNA, the CDR3 is TGTGCCAGCAGTCCAAGGGACAGCTCTGGAAACACCATATATTTT. Residues: CASSPRDSSGNTIYF.

The CDR3 sequence is CASSLGGGNTGELFF. CDR3 in DNA: TGTGCCAGCAGCTTAGGAGGGGGGAATACCGGGGAGCTGTTTTTT. The genes are TRBV11-3 and TRBJ2-2, with D perhaps TRBD1 or TRBD2 (6 bases each). V was trimmed by 1 base and J by 5 bases, leaving 11 bases between them. The CDR3 spans 15 residues. Germline CDR1 is SGHNT and CDR2 is YENEEA.

The J gene is TRBJ1-1, the V gene TRBV30; 7 nucleotides align to TRBD1. With 5 bases clipped from V and 4 bases from J, the junction kept 7 bases outside the gene matches. Germline V gene data show CDR1 as GTSNPN and CDR2 as SVGIG (reference sequence). This CDR3 has 13 residues. The CDR3 DNA reads TGTGCCTGGGAAAGGGGGCGAATCACTGAAGCTTTCTTT. As protein: CAWERGRITEAFF.

The chain joins TRBV4-3 to TRBJ2-1; D is possibly TRBD1 or TRBD2 (6 bases each). Germline loops: CDR1 LGHNA, CDR2 YSLEER. V lost 0 bases and J lost 6, with 15 bases in between. This CDR3 is 16 amino acids long. This chain's CDR3 is CASSQDWGAPTNEQFF. Written as DNA, the CDR3 is TGCGCCAGCAGCCAAGATTGGGGGGCCCCTACCAATGAGCAGTTCTTC.

The chain joins TRBV3-1 to TRBJ2-1; D unresolved. CDR1 LGHDT and CDR2 YNNKEL come from the germline V gene (reference sequence). V was clipped by 1 base and J by 0 bases, with 4 bases between them. The CDR3 is 14 residues long. The chain's CDR3 is CASSQGGSYNEQFF. The CDR3 DNA reads TGTGCCAGCAGCCAAGGGGGCTCCTACAATGAGCAGTTCTTC.

The chain has TRBV27 and TRBJ2-3, with 8 bases fitting TRBD2. CDR1 and CDR2 (germline): MNHEY, SMNVEV (reference sequence). This CDR3 has 15 amino acids. The J segment lost 3 bases and the V segment lost 3 bases, leaving 5 bases of the junction unmatched. CDR3 loop: CASSLDSGGTDTQYF. In DNA, the CDR3 is TGTGCCAGCAGTTTGGACAGCGGGGGTACAGATACGCAGTATTTT.

V and J are TRBV4-2 and TRBJ1-2; D is undetermined. V lost 4 bases and J 7 bases, leaving 10 bases between the germline ends. The CDR3 covers 12 residues. Germline CDR1 is LGHNA and CDR2 is YNFKEQ. CDR3 in DNA: TGTGCCAGCAGCCGGTCGGATTCTGGCTACACCTTC. Encoded protein: CASSRSDSGYTF.

This chain links TRBV9 with TRBJ1-2, with 7 positions matching TRBD1. The CDR3 has 12 amino acids. Germline V gene lookup returns CDR1 SGDLS and CDR2 YYNGEE. V lost 3 bases and J lost 8; bases outside the gene matches: 4. CDR3 DNA: TGTGCCAGCAGCGCGACAGGGAGCGGCTACACCTTC. This sequence encodes CASSATGSGYTF.

In its sample, this clonotype was seen once. The rearrangement joins TRBV7-9 to TRBJ2-3; no clear D gene. V gave up 2 bases and J gave up 2 bases, with 23 bases separating them. Looked up from germline, CDR1 is SEHNR and CDR2 is FQNEAQ (reference sequence). The CDR3 runs 19 residues. The CDR3 sequence is CASSLLTLLTGVPTDTQYF. The CDR3 region has the DNA TGTGCCAGCAGCTTACTCACCCTCTTAACGGGTGTGCCCACAGATACGCAGTATTTT.

The chain joins TRBV18 to TRBJ2-7; 9 bases match TRBD2. Germline-derived CDR1 and CDR2 are KGHSH and LQKENI. V lost 0 bases and J lost 3; bases outside the gene matches: 3. This CDR3 region has 15 residues. The CDR3 region is CASSPPSGGRYEQYF. CDR3 nucleotide sequence: TGTGCCAGCTCACCACCTAGCGGGGGCCGCTACGAGCAGTACTTC.

CDR3 residues: CASSSRSRTQYF. The CDR3 bases are TGTGCCAGCAGTTCCCGGTCTAGGACCCAGTACTTC. The chain combines TRBV12-3 or TRBV12-4 with TRBJ2-5; no firm D call. The CDR3 extends over 12 amino acids. Between the trimmed V and J ends, which lost 4 bases and 7 bases, there was a span of 10 bases.

This clonotype has just one count. This sequence joins TRBV3-1 and TRBJ2-1; D gene ambiguous. Germline V lookup: CDR1 LGHDT, CDR2 YNNKEL (reference sequence). V lost 0 bases, J lost 5 bases, and 14 bases lay in between. The CDR3 consists of 16 residues. As DNA, the CDR3 is TGTGCCAGCAGCCAAGATCGGTTCCGCGGCGACAATGAGCAGTTCTTC. Encoded protein: CASSQDRFRGDNEQFF.

The rearrangement joins TRBV2 to TRBJ1-2, with a tentative D call TRBD1 (5 bases). This CDR3 region has 14 residues. V lost 6 bases and J lost 6, with 17 bases in between. CDR1 is SNHLY and CDR2 is FYNNEI in the germline V gene. The CDR3 region is CASRPSGAGNGYTF. CDR3 nucleotide sequence: TGTGCCAGCAGACCCTCTGGGGCAGGGAATGGCTACACCTTC.

The chain joins TRBV18 to TRBJ2-7, with 7 nucleotides matching TRBD1. CDR1 is KGHSH, CDR2 LQKENI, per germline. V was pared by 0 bases and J by 4 bases, with 6 bases of the junction left unmatched. CDR3 length: 15 residues. CDR3 region: CASSPPTQGVYEQYF. CDR3 DNA: TGTGCCAGCTCACCACCGACGCAGGGGGTGTACGAGCAGTACTTC.

The CDR3 DNA reads as TGTGCCAGCAGCGCCATGACAGCCACACTCTATGGCTACACCTTC. Its translation: CASSAMTATLYGYTF. The J gene is TRBJ1-2, the V gene TRBV12-3 or TRBV12-4; possibly TRBD1 for D (5 bases). Trimming cost V 6 bases and J 4 bases, with 18 bases left between them. The CDR3 loop spans 15 amino acids.

The chain uses TRBV20-1 and TRBJ1-2; tentative D call: TRBD1 (5 bases). V was shortened by 5 bases and J by 6 bases, with 13 bases between the two germline ends. CDR3 size: 12 residues. CDR1 is DFQATT, CDR2 SNEGSKA, per germline (reference sequence). The DNA for the CDR3 is TGCAGTGCTCCCCCCTCAGGGCATGGCTACACCTTC. Translated, it gives CSAPPSGHGYTF.